A single sample gave rise to the 27 T cell receptor beta chains below, sequenced in a study of blood T cells in healthy people across ages. A J-beta primer mix and a sample-barcoded 5' primer were used in a second PCR of roughly 6 to 11 cycles. TCRdb reprocessed the 5' RACE reads via MiXCR and lists one record per CDR3 protein. The sample has 800,000 to 950,000 distinct CDR3 sequences, under 35% seen once. This sample was also put to use in a study of T cells of mothers and their children.

Source material: blood. The receptors derive from a woman aged 40 to 50 in good health.

This clonotype has just a few counts. The CDR3 DNA sequence: TGTGCCAGCAGCTTAGAGATATTGGGACAGGGGCGCGAAAAACTGTTTTTT. Its protein is CASSLEILGQGREKLFF. The gene calls are TRBV11-2 and TRBJ1-4; 10 bases map to TRBD1. The CDR3 spans 17 residues. Germline values: CDR1 SGHAT, CDR2 FQNNGV. V lost 0 bases and J lost 8; bases outside the gene matches: 9.

The CDR3 region is CAWSVRVGQGPYEQYF. The CDR3 DNA reads as TGTGCCTGGAGTGTGAGAGTCGGGCAGGGCCCCTACGAGCAGTACTTC. The chain carries TRBV30 and TRBJ2-7; D perhaps matches TRBD1 (5 bases). Trimming removed 0 bases at V and 2 bases at J, with 17 bases between. From germline, CDR1 is GTSNPN and CDR2 SVGIG (reference sequence). The CDR3 contains 16 residues.

A note on this clonotype: A read error may be the cause here, since a much bigger clone is one base away. This chain uses TRBV12-3 or TRBV12-4 with TRBJ1-2; D perhaps matches TRBD1 (6 bases). The V end was cut by 3 bases, the J end by 2 bases, with 13 bases between. This CDR3 is built from 15 residues. The CDR3 nucleotides are TGTGCCAGCAGTTTTTGGGGGCCGTCGAACTATGGCTACACCTTC. The encoded protein is CASSFWGPSNYGYTF.

This sequence joins TRBV7-2 and TRBJ2-4; D is perhaps TRBD1 (7 bases). Germline CDR1 SGHTA, CDR2 FQGNSA. V shed 5 bases and J shed 4 bases, with 12 bases lying between them. The CDR3 runs to 14 residues. The CDR3, as DNA: TGTGCCAGCAGCCGCGGGACAGAAAAAAACATTCAGTACTTC. This sequence encodes CASSRGTEKNIQYF.

This clonotype has only a few counts. The rearrangement joins TRBV7-3 to TRBJ1-1, with D hard to call. V was pared by 3 bases and J by 9 bases, with 14 bases between. Germline V gene data show CDR1 as SGHTA and CDR2 as FQGTGA. This CDR3 has 13 residues. The CDR3: CASSLTNAGKAFF. CDR3 nucleotide sequence: TGTGCCAGCAGCTTGACGAACGCCGGGAAAGCTTTCTTT.

A word on this clonotype: A read error is possible here, since a much larger clone lies one base away. The chain combines TRBV3-1 with TRBJ2-5, with D tentatively TRBD1 or TRBD2 (6 bases each). This CDR3 is built from 15 residues. The ends were cut back, 4 bases at V and 5 bases at J, with 17 bases in the middle. The germline V gene has CDR1 LGHDT and CDR2 YNNKEL (reference sequence). CDR3 coding DNA: TGTGCCAGCAGCCTAGGGGGACTGACCACGGAGACCCAGTACTTC. Protein: CASSLGGLTTETQYF.

This chain links TRBV25-1 with TRBJ2-3, with D unclear. Germline V CDR1 and CDR2: MGHDK, SYGVNS. The V end lost 1 base, the J end lost 0 bases, and 11 bases lay between the germline ends. This CDR3 spans 16 amino acids. This chain's CDR3 is CASSEWVGSSTDTQYF. The CDR3 bases are TGTGCCAGCAGTGAATGGGTAGGGTCTAGCACAGATACGCAGTATTTT.

The CDR3 bases are TGTGCCAGCAGATCGACAGGGGCCCACATGAGCACAGATACGCAGTATTTT. Protein product: CASRSTGAHMSTDTQYF. This chain links TRBV6-1 with TRBJ2-3; 8 bases are a match to TRBD1. Trimming cost V 6 bases and J 0 bases; bases outside gene matches: 11. The CDR3 is 17 residues long. CDR1 and CDR2 from the germline V gene are MNHNS and SASEGT.

The rearrangement links TRBV6-1 to TRBJ2-2; possible D gene TRBD1, 7 bases. The V end was cut by 0 bases, the J end by 6 bases, with 26 bases between. This CDR3 is 20 amino acids long. From germline, CDR1 is MNHNS and CDR2 SASEGT. DNA of the CDR3: TGTGCCAGCAGTGAAGCGCTTAGGGGGGCCGTGACAGGGTTCTCCGGGGAGCTGTTTTTT. It encodes CASSEALRGAVTGFSGELFF.

J is TRBJ2-4 and V is TRBV20-1, with D unclear. The DNA end is a closer match to TRBJ2-7, so the J assignment may be wrong. This CDR3 spans 16 amino acids. CDR1 DFQATT and CDR2 SNEGSKA come from the germline V gene (reference sequence). The CDR3 DNA reads TGCAGTGCTAGAGACCTTTTCAACAGCCCCCCCTACGAGCAGTACTTC. This sequence encodes CSARDLFNSPPYEQYF.

This clonotype was observed many times. This chain joins TRBV28 and TRBJ2-1, with unresolved D. This CDR3 region has 11 residues. The V gene's germline CDR1 is MDHEN and CDR2 SYDVKM. The ends were cut back, 5 bases at V and 6 bases at J, with 5 bases in the middle. The CDR3 loop reads CASSGANEQFF. The CDR3 DNA sequence: TGTGCCAGCAGTGGTGCCAATGAGCAGTTCTTC. Full variable domain (outside the CDR3, taken from reference TRBV28 and TRBJ2-1): DVKVTQSSRYLVKRTGEKVFLECVQDMDHENMFWYRQDPGLGLRLIYFSYDVKMKEKGDIPEGYSVSREKKERFSLILESASTNQTSMYLCASSGANEQFFGPGTRLTVL.

The sample holds a few counts of this clonotype. The chain carries TRBV7-2 and TRBJ2-7; 9 nucleotides align to TRBD1. Per germline, CDR1 SGHTA and CDR2 FQGNSA. The CDR3 consists of 15 residues. The V gene end was trimmed by 5 bases and the J gene end by 2 bases; junction bases not matched to a gene: 7. CDR3 protein: CASSTQGQGPYEQYF. The CDR3, as DNA: TGTGCCAGCAGCACACAGGGACAGGGTCCCTACGAGCAGTACTTC.

The rearrangement links TRBV7-8 to TRBJ2-5; D is possibly TRBD1 (6 bases). The DNA end is a closer match to TRBJ2-1, so the J assignment may be wrong. The V gene's germline CDR1 is SGHVS and CDR2 FQNEAQ. The CDR3 is 15 residues long. CDR3 sequence reads: CASSSRGGTQETQFF. CDR3 sequence (DNA): TGTGCCAGCAGCTCTCGAGGGGGTACGCAAGAGACCCAGTTCTTC.

This clonotype was observed a few times. This sequence joins TRBV7-2 and TRBJ2-7, with 12 nucleotides matching TRBD2. The CDR3 consists of 17 residues. The germline V gene encodes CDR1 SGHTA and CDR2 FQGNSA. With 4 bases clipped from V and 3 bases from J, the junction kept 10 bases outside the gene matches. CDR3 region: CASSSTSGGQTYYEQYF. In DNA, the CDR3 is TGTGCCAGCAGCTCGACTAGCGGGGGCCAAACATACTACGAGCAGTACTTC. Using reference TRBV7-2 and TRBJ2-7 for the parts outside the CDR3, the full variable domain is GAGVSQSPSNKVTEKGKDVELRCDPISGHTALYWYRQSLGQGLEFLIYFQGNSAPDKSGLPSDRFSAERTGGSVSTLTIQRTQQEDSAVYLCASSSTSGGQTYYEQYFGPGTRLTVT.

The V and J genes are TRBV29-1 and TRBJ2-2; D possibly corresponds to TRBD1 (5 bases). Germline-derived CDR1 and CDR2 are SQVTM and ANQGSEA. Trimming stripped 3 bases from V and 0 bases from J, with 11 bases between. CDR3 length: 15 residues. The CDR3 region is CSVDVTGSNTGELFF. As DNA, the CDR3 is TGCAGCGTTGATGTCACAGGTTCGAACACCGGGGAGCTGTTTTTT.

This chain links TRBV5-1 with TRBJ1-1; D might be TRBD1 (6 bases). This CDR3 is 15 amino acids long. CDR1 is SGHRS and CDR2 is YFSETQ in the germline V gene. V was shortened by 3 bases and J by 4 bases, with 16 bases between the two germline ends. This CDR3 is CASSSGGGASTEAFF. The DNA of the CDR3 is TGCGCCAGCAGCTCCGGAGGGGGGGCGAGCACTGAAGCTTTCTTT.

The chain carries TRBV28 and TRBJ1-1; the D gene is possibly TRBD1 (5 bases). This CDR3 comprises 15 residues. Germline CDR1 and CDR2: MDHEN and SYDVKM. The ends were cut back, 7 bases at V and 1 base at J, with 16 bases in the middle. This CDR3 is CASIDPPGANTEAFF. As DNA, the CDR3 is TGTGCCAGCATTGACCCCCCCGGGGCGAACACTGAAGCTTTCTTT.

V gene TRBV10-3 combines with J gene TRBJ2-3, with TRBD1 identical over 8 bases. Unmatched junction bases numbered 4, after V lost 5 bases and J lost 0 bases. Germline-derived CDR1 and CDR2 are ENHRY and SYGVKD. The CDR3 contains 15 residues. The CDR3 here is CAISTDRASTDTQYF. In nucleotides, the CDR3 is TGTGCCATCAGTACGGACAGGGCTAGCACAGATACGCAGTATTTT.

The chain employs TRBV10-3 and TRBJ2-2, with no clear D. This CDR3 has 14 residues. Trimming took 4 bases from V and 5 from J, leaving 11 bases between them. Germline V CDR1 and CDR2: ENHRY, SYGVKD. CDR3: CAISVGRETGELFF. In nucleotides, the CDR3 is TGTGCCATCAGTGTGGGCAGAGAAACCGGGGAGCTGTTTTTT.

This CDR3 is CAAGGADYEQYF. The CDR3 DNA follows: TGTGCGGCCGGAGGGGCCGACTACGAGCAGTACTTC. The chain employs TRBV30 and TRBJ2-7; maybe TRBD2 (6 bases). CDR1 and CDR2 from the germline V gene are GTSNPN and SVGIG (reference sequence). CDR3 length equals 12 residues. The variable domain in full, with the rest retrieved from reference TRBV30 and TRBJ2-7, is SQTIHQWPATLVQPVGSPLSLECTVEGTSNPNLYWYRQAAGRGLQLLFYSVGIGQISSEVPQNLSASRPQDRQFILSSKKLLLSDSGFYLCAAGGADYEQYFGPGTRLTVT.

This clonotype was counted a few times. This chain joins TRBV29-1 and TRBJ1-1, with 7 bases fitting TRBD1. Losses at the gene ends were 7 bases for V and 0 bases for J; bases not matched to a gene: 5. The length of the CDR3 is 13 residues. Per the germline V gene, CDR1 is SQVTM and CDR2 is ANQGSEA. CDR3 sequence: CSGGRGLNTEAFF. The CDR3 bases are TGCAGCGGGGGCAGGGGGTTGAACACTGAAGCTTTCTTT. Combining the CDR3 with reference TRBV29-1 and TRBJ1-1 gives the whole variable domain SAVISQKPSRDICQRGTSLTIQCQVDSQVTMMFWYRQQPGQSLTLIATANQGSEATYESGFVIDKFPISRPNLTFSTLTVSNMSPEDSSIYLCSGGRGLNTEAFFGQGTRLTVV.

The chain uses TRBV4-1 and TRBJ1-4; no clear D gene. This CDR3 has 14 amino acids. The germline V gene has CDR1 MGHRA and CDR2 YSYEKL. Trimming stripped 7 bases from V and 5 bases from J, with 14 bases between. CDR3 region: CASNGPANNEKLFF. CDR3 DNA sequence: TGCGCCAGCAACGGACCGGCTAACAATGAAAAACTGTTTTTT.

This clonotype has a handful of counts. This rearrangement joins TRBV5-1 to TRBJ1-1; a possible D gene is TRBD1 (6 bases). CDR3 length: 11 residues. V lost 6 bases to trimming and J lost 5 bases, with 8 bases between them. Germline-derived CDR1 and CDR2 are SGHRS and YFSETQ. CDR3 in DNA: TGCGCCAGCAAGGGGGTAACTGAAGCTTTCTTT. Protein: CASKGVTEAFF.

This clonotype was detected a few times. The V and J genes are TRBV29-1 and TRBJ2-7, with 9 bases lining up with TRBD2. In germline, CDR1 is SQVTM, CDR2 ANQGSEA. V gave up 4 bases and J gave up 4 bases; unmatched junction bases: 5. The CDR3 runs 13 residues. The DNA for the CDR3 is TGCAGCGTTGTTAGCGGGGGACGATACGAGCAGTACTTC. Translated, it gives CSVVSGGRYEQYF.

V gene TRBV12-3 or TRBV12-4 combines with J gene TRBJ1-2; D not resolved. The CDR3 is 14 residues long. V was trimmed by 1 base and J by 7 bases, leaving 13 bases between them. The CDR3 sequence: CASSLGVGALGYTF. In nucleotides, the CDR3 is TGTGCCAGCAGTTTAGGAGTAGGCGCCCTTGGCTACACCTTC.

The table lists this clonotype with a few counts. The chain uses TRBV25-1 and TRBJ1-2; D is unresolved. Germline V lookup: CDR1 MGHDK, CDR2 SYGVNS. Trimming took off 3 bases at V and 8 bases at J, with 19 bases between the two ends. This CDR3 region has 15 residues. The CDR3 here is CASSDPRQAVEGYTF. CDR3 in DNA: TGTGCCAGCAGTGATCCCCGACAAGCGGTAGAGGGCTACACCTTC.

The DNA for the CDR3 is TGTGCCAGCACCTCGGACCTTTACTCCTACGAGCAGTACTTC. It specifies CASTSDLYSYEQYF. The V and J genes are TRBV12-3 or TRBV12-4 and TRBJ2-7; D is unresolved. V lost 7 bases to trimming and J lost 0 bases, with 13 bases between them. The CDR3 extends over 14 amino acids.